This TCR beta chain was retrieved from a study of T-cell reconstitution after alpha-beta-depleted transplantation in children. Overall study findings and caveats: A year had passed since transplant, and T-cell counts and diversity by then came mostly from newly produced T cells. About two months after transplant, alpha-beta T cells reportedly came from several hundred expanded graft clones.

The sample holds many counts of this clonotype. What it recognizes is unknown. The junction had 9 bases not matched to a gene; V was cut back by 3 bases and J by 5 bases. The CDR3 is 14 residues long. The germline gives CDR1 DFQATT, CDR2 SNEGSKA (reference sequence). The library targeted TCRbeta and was prepared with unique molecular identifiers. TCRdb independently ran MiXCR on the PCR reads; one entry per CDR3 protein. Here the sample spans about 240,000 distinct CDR3 sequences, 25% being singletons. The sequence was obtained from a girl aged 2 to 10 with Fanconi anemia, due to receive a stem cell transplant. This sample comprised PBMCs, obtained before TCRalphabeta/CD19-depleted stem cell transplant. The V and J genes are TRBV20-1 and TRBJ2-5, with 7 bases matching TRBD2. The CDR3 spells CSASPPGLWETQYF. As DNA, the CDR3 is TGCAGTGCTAGCCCCCCGGGACTATGGGAGACCCAGTACTTC.